Presented here are 18 T cell receptor beta chains from one specimen sequenced in a study of regulatory T cells in long-lasting Graves disease. Researchers made TCR beta libraries by using iRepertoire HTBI primers and running Arm-PCR on CDR3 regions. TCRdb re-analysed the multiplex PCR reads in MiXCR, keeping a single row per CDR3 protein. The data show roughly 500,000 distinct CDR3 sequences, less than 25% seen once. This sample's time point: persistent/refractory GD, antithyroid drugs over 5 years with positive TRAb. The authors made the TCR library using RNA they extracted from PBMCs. The sample was peripheral blood mononuclear cells (PBMCs), taken when the disease was refractory, from a patient treated with antithyroid drugs. The receptors originated from a female donor with Graves disease.

This clonotype occurred many times. The gene calls are TRBV12-5 and TRBJ1-2; the D gene is possibly TRBD1 (5 bases). V was pared by 8 bases and J by 6 bases, with 16 bases between. Germline loops: CDR1 LGHNT, CDR2 FRNRAP. This CDR3 spans 13 amino acids. This chain's CDR3 is CASSGARADGYTF. The CDR3 DNA follows: TGTGCTAGTAGCGGTGCCAGGGCGGATGGCTACACCTTC.

The chain uses TRBV7-2 and TRBJ2-7; D tentatively reads TRBD1 or TRBD2 (5 bases each). V was trimmed by 3 bases and J by 5 bases, leaving 14 bases between them. Germline CDR1 and CDR2: SGHTA and FQGNSA. There are 14 residues in the CDR3. The CDR3 here is CASSFWQGGHEQYF. CDR3 in DNA: TGTGCCAGCAGCTTCTGGCAGGGCGGGCACGAGCAGTACTTC.

V is TRBV7-9 and J is TRBJ2-7, with a possible D match to TRBD1 (6 bases). Germline lookup yields CDR1 SEHNR and CDR2 FQNEAQ (reference sequence). The V gene lost 3 bases and the J gene lost 0 bases, with 12 bases spanning the gap. This CDR3 has 15 amino acids. Written as DNA, the CDR3 is TGTGCCAGCAGCTTCCGGGACACGAGCTCCTACGAGCAGTACTTC. Translated, it gives CASSFRDTSSYEQYF.

With respect to this clonotype: A much more abundant neighbour one base away suggests this may be a read error. The chain joins TRBV6-1 to TRBJ1-2; the match to TRBD1 covers 7 bases. Germline V gene lookup returns CDR1 MNHNS and CDR2 SASEGT. V dropped 1 base and J dropped 5; count of bases not matched to a gene: 4. The CDR3 consists of 14 residues. CDR3 in amino acids: CASSEEDRLYGYTF. CDR3 in DNA: TGTGCCAGCAGTGAAGAGGACAGGCTTTATGGCTACACCTTC.

The gene calls are TRBV7-9 and TRBJ2-7; 7 nucleotides match TRBD1. This CDR3 has 14 residues. J gave up 2 bases and V 8 bases, and 9 bases lay outside the gene matches. Looked up from germline, CDR1 is SEHNR and CDR2 is FQNEAQ (reference sequence). CDR3 bases: TGTGCCAGCGGGAAGGCAGGGGGTACCTACGAGCAGTACTTC. It codes for CASGKAGGTYEQYF.

This clonotype has a single count. A much larger clone lies a single base off, so this may be a read error. This rearrangement joins TRBV20-1 to TRBJ2-7; the match to TRBD2 covers 7 bases. This CDR3 is 14 amino acids long. CDR1 and CDR2 from the germline V gene are DFQATT and SNEGSKA (reference sequence). CDR3: CNARDPSTSPEQYF. The CDR3 coding sequence is TGCAATGCTAGAGATCCCTCGACTAGCCCGGAGCAGTACTTC.

This clonotype was counted many times. This sequence joins TRBV28 and TRBJ2-5; no firm D call. Germline V gives CDR1 MDHEN, CDR2 SYDVKM. V shed 3 bases and J shed 7 bases, with 18 bases lying between them. The CDR3 extends over 15 amino acids. In nucleotides, the CDR3 is TGTGCCAGCAGTTTTTTTCGGATCTCCACGGGGACCCAGTACTTC. Translated, it gives CASSFFRISTGTQYF.

This chain joins TRBV20-1 and TRBJ2-2; 8 bases map to TRBD2. The ends lost 6 bases at V and 8 bases at J; junction bases unmatched: 5. This CDR3 region has 12 residues. Germline V gene data show CDR1 as DFQATT and CDR2 as SNEGSKA (reference sequence). Written as DNA, the CDR3 is TGCAGTGCCCCCATAGCGGGAGGGGAGCTGTTTTTT. Amino acid sequence: CSAPIAGGELFF.

This chain links TRBV10-3 with TRBJ2-6; possible D gene TRBD2, 5 bases. Germline V CDR1 and CDR2: ENHRY, SYGVKD. The CDR3 is 14 amino acids. The V and J ends lost 7 bases and 3 bases respectively, with 10 bases between them. The CDR3 is CAINRGSGANVLTF. Written as DNA, the CDR3 is TGTGCCATCAATCGGGGAAGTGGGGCCAACGTCCTGACTTTC.

This sequence joins TRBV7-2 and TRBJ1-1; D is ambiguous. The CDR3 sequence is 11 residues long. The V end lost 2 bases, the J end lost 8 bases, and 6 bases lay between the germline ends. CDR1 SGHTA and CDR2 FQGNSA come from the germline V gene. CDR3 sequence: CASSLIREAFF. The CDR3 DNA sequence: TGTGCCAGCAGCTTAATCAGAGAAGCTTTCTTT.

This clonotype has a count of ten or more. The chain has TRBV20-1 and TRBJ1-5; 7 bases map to TRBD1. The V and J ends lost 7 bases and 0 bases, in that order; junction bases with no gene match: 9. Germline assignment: CDR1 DFQATT and CDR2 SNEGSKA (reference sequence). The CDR3 length is 15 residues. The CDR3 here is CSVRQGPNSNQPQHF. The CDR3 region has the DNA TGCAGTGTTCGACAGGGACCTAATAGCAATCAGCCCCAGCATTTT.

There are many counts of this clonotype. The chain joins TRBV11-2 to TRBJ2-4, with a tentative D call TRBD1 (6 bases). The CDR3 has 16 residues. Germline CDR1 and CDR2: SGHAT and FQNNGV. Trimming left V 4 bases short and J 0 bases short, with 13 bases between. DNA for the CDR3: TGTGCCAGCAGCTCCGACAGGCGACTAGCCAAAAACATTCAGTACTTC. Translating it yields CASSSDRRLAKNIQYF.

The rearrangement joins TRBV5-4 to TRBJ2-7; 10 bases align to TRBD2. The J segment lost 7 bases and the V segment lost 4 bases, leaving 8 bases of the junction unmatched. This CDR3 has 14 residues. Germline lookup yields CDR1 SGHNT and CDR2 YYREEE (reference sequence). As DNA, the CDR3 is TGTGCCAGCAGCCGGACTAGCGGACAAGGGGAGCAGTACTTC. Its translation: CASSRTSGQGEQYF.

V usage is TRBV19 and J usage is TRBJ2-7; D is ambiguous. V was shortened by 2 bases and J by 3 bases, with 14 bases between the two germline ends. The CDR3 is made up of 15 amino acids. The germline V gene encodes CDR1 LNHDA and CDR2 SQIVND (reference sequence). CDR3 coding DNA: TGTGCCAGTAGTATAACGTATAGCATAAGCTACGAGCAGTACTTC. Translated, it gives CASSITYSISYEQYF.

Comment on this clonotype: One base away lies a much larger clone, so this may be a sequencing read error. The V call is TRBV27, the J call TRBJ2-5; D is undetermined. Looked up from germline, CDR1 is MNHEY and CDR2 is SMNVEV (reference sequence). The CDR3 length is 14 residues. CDR3 sequence (DNA): TGTGCCAGCAGTCTTCGATCTCTTCAAGAGACCCGGTACTTC. It is translated as CASSLRSLQETRYF.

This clonotype was seen at least ten times. The rearrangement uses TRBV12-3 or TRBV12-4 and TRBJ2-7; tentative D call: TRBD2 (7 bases). V was clipped by 10 bases and J by 3 bases, with 16 bases between them. This CDR3 contains 13 residues. The DNA for the CDR3 is TGTGCCACCAGGGGCGGGGGAGGCTACGAGCAGTACTTC. Amino acids: CATRGGGGYEQYF.

This clonotype showed up many times. The rearrangement links TRBV28 to TRBJ2-7; D is possibly TRBD1 (5 bases). V dropped 3 bases and J dropped 2 bases, with 8 bases sitting between them. The CDR3 has 13 amino acids. CDR1 MDHEN and CDR2 SYDVKM come from the germline V gene. The CDR3 nucleotides are TGTGCCAGCAGTTTCATACAGGCCTACGAGCAGTACTTC. Translation: CASSFIQAYEQYF. The variable domain in full, completed from reference TRBV28 and TRBJ2-7, reads DVKVTQSSRYLVKRTGEKVFLECVQDMDHENMFWYRQDPGLGLRLIYFSYDVKMKEKGDIPEGYSVSREKKERFSLILESASTNQTSMYLCASSFIQAYEQYFGPGTRLTVT.

V gene TRBV7-9 combines with J gene TRBJ1-4; D ambiguous. V was shortened by 7 bases and J by 12 bases, with 18 bases between the two germline ends. Germline lookup yields CDR1 SEHNR and CDR2 FQNEAQ (reference sequence). The CDR3 loop spans 13 amino acids. CDR3 protein: CASNQQEEAELFF. In DNA form, the CDR3 reads TGTGCCAGCAACCAACAAGAGGAGGCTGAACTGTTTTTT.